Listed below are T cell receptor beta chains from one sample, sequenced in a study of shared clonotypes between healthy human individuals. The method was immunoSEQ multiplex PCR; TCRdb's version includes in-frame clones alone and lacks a portion of them. The sample records roughly 410,000 clones, around 96% being singletons. Material: memory CD8+ T cells sorted from blood. These receptors were taken from a man under 40 in good health. The CDR3 runs from the conserved cysteine through the conserved F or W. The D gene is left open where the match is weak. Clone size is not always given. Where it is, it says once, few, many or a class for expanded clones.

V gene: TRBV9; J gene: TRBJ2-2; clone size: .; D gene: .; CDR3 DNA: TGTGCCAGCAGCGTAGGTCCGGGAGAGGTACCCGGGGAGCTGTTTTTT; CDR3 protein: CASSVGPGEVPGELFF
V gene: TRBV30; J gene: TRBJ1-3; clone size: .; D gene: .; CDR3 DNA: TGTGCCTGGACTTTCGGTAACTCTGGAAACACCATATATTTT; CDR3 protein: CAWTFGNSGNTIYF
V gene: TRBV30; J gene: TRBJ2-2; clone size: .; D gene: TRBD1; CDR3 DNA: TGTGCCTATTCGGGACAGGGGATCGGGGAGCTGTTTTTT; CDR3 protein: CAYSGQGIGELFF
V gene: TRBV27; J gene: TRBJ2-1; clone size: .; D gene: .; CDR3 DNA: TGTGCCAGCAGTCCGGAACCGACAGCTTACAATGAGCAGTTCTTC; CDR3 protein: CASSPEPTAYNEQFF
V gene: TRBV10-1; J gene: TRBJ2-7; clone size: .; D gene: .; CDR3 DNA: TGCGCCAGCGGGAGTAGCTCCGAGCAGTACTTC; CDR3 protein: CASGSSSEQYF
V gene: TRBV10-3; J gene: TRBJ1-2; clone size: .; D gene: .; CDR3 DNA: TGTGCCATCAGTGGACAGGACAACTATGGCTACACCTTC; CDR3 protein: CAISGQDNYGYTF
V gene: TRBV5-1; J gene: TRBJ2-1; clone size: .; D gene: .; CDR3 DNA: TGCGCCAGCAGCCGGGGTGGTCAAGCTGGCAATGAGCAGTTCTTC; CDR3 protein: CASSRGGQAGNEQFF
V gene: TRBV7-9; J gene: TRBJ1-5; clone size: .; D gene: .; CDR3 DNA: TGTGCCAGCAGCCTGGGGGGGCGCGGGGGCAATCAGCCCCAGCATTTT; CDR3 protein: CASSLGGRGGNQPQHF
V gene: TRBV11-2; J gene: TRBJ2-1; clone size: .; D gene: .; CDR3 DNA: TGTGCCAGCAGCTTAGACATAACCCCCTACAATGAGCAGTTCTTC; CDR3 protein: CASSLDITPYNEQFF
V gene: TRBV7-9; J gene: TRBJ2-2; clone size: .; D gene: TRBD2; CDR3 DNA: TGTGCCAGCAGCTTTACTAGCGGGAGAATCGGGGAGCTGTTTTTT; CDR3 protein: CASSFTSGRIGELFF
V gene: TRBV15; J gene: TRBJ2-1; clone size: .; D gene: .; CDR3 DNA: TGTGCCACCAGCAGAGGGCCGTACAATGAGCAGTTCTTC; CDR3 protein: CATSRGPYNEQFF
V gene: TRBV10-2; J gene: TRBJ2-5; clone size: once; D gene: .; CDR3 DNA: TGCCCGAAGGGGGGTGAGGAGACCCAGTACTTC; CDR3 protein: CPKGGEETQYF
V gene: TRBV7-9; J gene: TRBJ2-6; clone size: .; D gene: .; CDR3 DNA: TGTGCCAGCAGTTACAAGGGAACGTCTGGGGCCAACGTCCTGACTTTC; CDR3 protein: CASSYKGTSGANVLTF
V gene: TRBV9; J gene: TRBJ2-7; clone size: .; D gene: TRBD1; CDR3 DNA: TGTGCCAGCAGCGGTGAAGGGACAGAGAGACAGCAGTACTTC; CDR3 protein: CASSGEGTERQQYF
V gene: TRBV10-2; J gene: TRBJ2-7; clone size: .; D gene: .; CDR3 DNA: TGCGCCAGCAGTGAGTCAGCGTACGAGCAGTACTTC; CDR3 protein: CASSESAYEQYF
V gene: TRBV5-1; J gene: TRBJ2-1; clone size: .; D gene: TRBD2; CDR3 DNA: TGCGCCAGCAGCTTGGTCCCTAGCGGGCACGTCAATGAGCAGTTCTTC; CDR3 protein: CASSLVPSGHVNEQFF
V gene: TRBV19; J gene: TRBJ1-1; clone size: .; D gene: .; CDR3 DNA: TGTGCCAGTAGTACAGGGAAGGGGAACACTGAAGCTTTCTTT; CDR3 protein: CASSTGKGNTEAFF
V gene: TRBV7-9; J gene: TRBJ2-1; clone size: .; D gene: TRBD2; CDR3 DNA: TGTGCCAGTCGAGAGATTGAGGGTAGCGGGGATGAGCAGTTCTTC; CDR3 protein: CASREIEGSGDEQFF
V gene: TRBV20-1; J gene: TRBJ1-3; clone size: .; D gene: .; CDR3 DNA: TGCAGTGCACATACTGGAAACACCATATATTTT; CDR3 protein: CSAHTGNTIYF
V gene: TRBV6-9; J gene: TRBJ1-6; clone size: .; D gene: .; CDR3 DNA: TGTGCCAGTTCTGGGAGCTTCTATCGGGGAGGGCGGCATAATTCACCCCTCCACTTT; CDR3 protein: CASSGSFYRGGRHNSPLHF
V gene: TRBV9; J gene: TRBJ1-4; clone size: .; D gene: TRBD1; CDR3 DNA: TGTGCCAGCAGCGTGACAGGGACTAATGAAAAACTGTTTTTT; CDR3 protein: CASSVTGTNEKLFF
V gene: TRBV4-2; J gene: TRBJ2-7; clone size: .; D gene: .; CDR3 DNA: TGTGCCAGCAGCCAAGAGCAAGGACAAAAAAGATACGAGCAGTACTTC; CDR3 protein: CASSQEQGQKRYEQYF
V gene: TRBV2; J gene: TRBJ2-1; clone size: once; D gene: TRBD2; CDR3 DNA: TGTGCCAGCAACCTCGATAGCGGGATCTCCTACAATGAGCAGTTCTTC; CDR3 protein: CASNLDSGISYNEQFF
V gene: TRBV9; J gene: TRBJ1-4; clone size: .; D gene: .; CDR3 DNA: TGTGCCAGCAGCCCCGGGGACCGGGATAATGAAAAACTGTTTTTT; CDR3 protein: CASSPGDRDNEKLFF
V gene: TRBV6-1; J gene: TRBJ2-7; clone size: .; D gene: .; CDR3 DNA: TGTGCCAGCAGTGAAATCGGGGGACCCAGCTCCTACGAGCAGTACTTC; CDR3 protein: CASSEIGGPSSYEQYF
V gene: TRBV6-6; J gene: TRBJ2-5; clone size: .; D gene: TRBD2; CDR3 DNA: TGTGCCAGCAGGGGCGGGACTACAGAGACCCAGTACTTC; CDR3 protein: CASRGGTTETQYF
V gene: TRBV5-1; J gene: TRBJ2-4; clone size: once; D gene: .; CDR3 DNA: TGCGCCAGCAGGCCCCTCGGGACACTAGCCAAAAACATTCAGTACTTC; CDR3 protein: CASRPLGTLAKNIQYF
V gene: TRBV7-3; J gene: TRBJ2-1; clone size: .; D gene: .; CDR3 DNA: TGTGCCAGCAGCTTAGCTAATGAGCAGTTCTTC; CDR3 protein: CASSLANEQFF
V gene: TRBV5-1; J gene: TRBJ1-2; clone size: once; D gene: .; CDR3 DNA: TGCGCCAGCAGCTTGGGTACAGGGCACTATGGCTACACCTTC; CDR3 protein: CASSLGTGHYGYTF
V gene: TRBV6-1; J gene: TRBJ2-5; clone size: .; D gene: .; CDR3 DNA: TGTGCCAGCAGGCTCGGTCCCCAAGAGACCCAGTACTTC; CDR3 protein: CASRLGPQETQYF
V gene: TRBV6-1; J gene: TRBJ2-1; clone size: .; D gene: .; CDR3 DNA: TGTGCCAGCAGTCTAGCGCCTTCCTACAATGAGCAGTTCTTC; CDR3 protein: CASSLAPSYNEQFF
V gene: TRBV28; J gene: TRBJ1-1; clone size: .; D gene: .; CDR3 DNA: TGTGCCAGCAGTTCAGAAGGGGGGAGGAACACTGAAGCTTTCTTT; CDR3 protein: CASSSEGGRNTEAFF
V gene: TRBV5-6; J gene: TRBJ2-1; clone size: .; D gene: .; CDR3 DNA: TGTGCCACCAAGAGGGGGAGCTCCTACAATGAGCAGTTCTTC; CDR3 protein: CATKRGSSYNEQFF